This TCR beta chain came from a study of blood T cell repertoires in COVID-19. Across the whole study: PBMCs, B-cell-depleted T cells, or T cells were the source of the cDNA or gDNA that made up the material.

Assay used: immunoSEQ multiplex PCR; TCRdb lists only in-frame clones, some missing. The sample consists of 170,000 or so clones, around 84% of them appearing once. This clonotype originated in a man in his fifties with active or convalescent COVID-19. Sequenced sample: peripheral blood.

The CDR3 region is CASSIDDRGYSYEQYF. For the CDR3, the DNA is TGTGCCAGTAGTATAGATGATCGAGGATACTCCTACGAGCAGTACTTC. The chain employs TRBV19 and TRBJ2-7, with unresolved D. Trimming took off 0 bases at V and 0 bases at J, with 12 bases between the two ends. The CDR3 spans 16 residues. CDR1 and CDR2 (germline): LNHDA, SQIVND (reference sequence).